This T cell receptor (beta chain) was documented in a study of blood T cells in healthy people across ages. A second PCR, run for about 7 to 11 cycles, used a sample-barcoded 5' primer plus a J-beta primer mix. MiXCR, run by TCRdb on the 5' RACE reads, gives a single entry per CDR3 protein. The sample shows about 970,000 distinct CDR3 sequences, about 51% of them seen only once. Many counts were recorded for this clonotype. V dropped 4 bases and J dropped 2 bases, with 8 bases sitting between them. Germline loops: CDR1 MGHRA, CDR2 YSYEKL. The CDR3 contains 13 residues. V gene TRBV4-1 combines with J gene TRBJ2-5; D unclear. Sequencing was carried out using blood. This sequence was found in a woman in her sixties in good health. The DNA for the CDR3 is TGCGCCAGCAGCCTGGAGCGACAAGAGACCCAGTACTTC. The encoded protein is CASSLERQETQYF.